This passage covers 8 T cell receptor beta chains from one sample sequenced in a study of Ad26.COV2.S vaccination and SARS-CoV-2 variants. Profiled with immunoSEQ multiplex PCR; TCRdb holds only in-frame clones, not every one. Among about 370,000 clones listed, 75% to 90% were seen once. The treatment was: around 19 received Ad26.COV2.S at low or high dose, single or two shots; about five received placebo; per-sample allocation not given. Samples came from day 63 after the first vaccine or placebo injection. The specimen was peripheral blood, collected in a trial of Ad26.COV2.S vaccine versus placebo. The receptors were sampled from a person aged 18 to 59 who received the Ad26.COV2.S COVID-19 vaccine or a placebo.

The chain joins TRBV19 to TRBJ1-1, with TRBD1 matching over 10 bases. Looked up from germline, CDR1 is LNHDA and CDR2 is SQIVND (reference sequence). Unmatched junction bases numbered 17, after V lost 7 bases and J lost 6 bases. The CDR3 runs to 17 residues. The CDR3 spells CASTEGQGVRRRAEAFF. CDR3 sequence (DNA): TGTGCCAGTACCGAAGGACAGGGGGTCCGTAGGCGGGCTGAAGCTTTCTTT.

This clone was detected only once. This chain connects TRBV20-1 to TRBJ1-1; D is possibly TRBD1 (6 bases). The CDR3 spans 10 residues. In germline, CDR1 is DFQATT, CDR2 SNEGSKA (reference sequence). The V end lost 6 bases, the J end lost 8 bases, and 10 bases lay between the germline ends. CDR3 protein: CSARQVEAFF. CDR3 bases: TGCAGTGCGCGACAGGTCGAAGCTTTCTTT.

This clone was seen just once. This rearrangement joins TRBV4-1 to TRBJ2-3, with TRBD2 identical over 7 bases. The CDR3 contains 15 residues. Germline CDR1 MGHRA, CDR2 YSYEKL. V shed 3 bases, J shed 2 bases, and the junction held 5 bases outside the gene matches. DNA of the CDR3: TGCGCCAGCAGCCAGCTTGGACTAGTCACAGATACGCAGTATTTT. Translated, it gives CASSQLGLVTDTQYF.

V is TRBV3-1 (or the pseudogene TRBV3-2) and J is TRBJ1-6; D is unresolved. Per germline, CDR1 LGHDT and CDR2 YNNKEL (reference sequence). V was clipped by 0 bases and J by 10 bases, with 19 bases between them. The CDR3 is made up of 17 amino acids. CDR3 nucleotides: TGTGCCAGCAGCCAAGAGTCAGAGTTTCAGGTTTGGTCACCCCTCCACTTT. Residues: CASSQESEFQVWSPLHF.

The chain links TRBV5-4 to TRBJ2-2; D gene unclear. The CDR3 runs to 13 residues. V was pared by 2 bases and J by 4 bases, with 6 bases between. Germline V gives CDR1 SGHNT, CDR2 YYREEE (reference sequence). CDR3 sequence: CASSFTFTGELFF. CDR3 nucleotides: TGTGCCAGCAGCTTCACTTTCACCGGGGAGCTGTTTTTT.

The chain uses TRBV5-8 and TRBJ2-7, with D perhaps TRBD2 (5 bases). This CDR3 is 12 amino acids long. Trimming shortened V by 3 bases and J by 5 bases, and 9 bases separated the two germline ends. Looked up from germline, CDR1 is SGHTS and CDR2 is YDEGEE. In nucleotides, the CDR3 is TGTGCCAGCAGCTGGATGAGGGACGAGCAGTACTTC. This encodes CASSWMRDEQYF. Together with reference TRBV5-8 and TRBJ2-7, the CDR3 gives the full variable domain: EAGVTQSPTHLIKTRGQQATLRCSPISGHTSVYWYQQALGLGLQFLLWYDEGEERNRGNFPPRFSGRQFPNYSSELNVNALELEDSALYLCASSWMRDEQYFGPGTRLTVT.

The CDR3 here is CASSHFVSSTDTQYF. CDR3 coding DNA: TGTGCCAGCAGCCATTTCGTATCTAGCACAGATACGCAGTATTTT. The chain employs TRBV5-4 and TRBJ2-3, with unresolved D. Per the germline V gene, CDR1 is SGHNT and CDR2 is YYREEE (reference sequence). The CDR3 spans 15 residues. The ends were cut back, 4 bases at V and 0 bases at J, with 12 bases in the middle.

J is TRBJ2-7 and V is TRBV18; possibly TRBD1 or TRBD2 for D (5 bases each). This CDR3 is built from 13 residues. Germline V lookup: CDR1 KGHSH, CDR2 LQKENI. Trimming pared 2 bases from V and 6 bases from J, leaving 11 bases between. Here the CDR3 reads CASSPGAGTEQYF. CDR3 DNA sequence: TGTGCCAGCTCACCAGGGGCAGGGACCGAGCAGTACTTC.